This T cell receptor beta chain was identified during a study of OX40 agonist ivuxolimab in advanced cancers. Study background: Ivuxolimab, which is an agonistic anti-OX40 (CD134) antibody, was administered to the patients. The dose-escalation cohort was about 86% male, with a mean age of 60 years, ranging about 23 to 90. Earlier treatment with anti-PD-1, anti-PD-L1 or anti-CTLA-4 was permitted, and about 40% had received some.

Baseline, cycle 4 day 1, and cycle 7 day 1 were the blood sampling points. The germline gives CDR1 SQVTM, CDR2 ANQGSEA. With V trimmed by 7 bases and J by 2 bases, 4 bases remained unmatched. This CDR3 has 13 amino acids. Sequencing used immunoSEQ multiplex PCR; TCRdb keeps in-frame clones, though not all of them. The sample has 24,000 or so clones, roughly 79% seen once. Sequenced material: CD4+ or CD8+ T cells sorted from blood, taken in a trial of the OX40 agonist ivuxolimab. The chain links TRBV29-1 to TRBJ2-2, with 7 bases matching TRBD1. The TCR sequence derives from an adult with an advanced solid tumor such as melanoma, head and neck, liver or kidney cancer. Here the CDR3 reads CSAGQINTGELFF. The CDR3 region has the DNA TGCAGCGCGGGACAGATAAACACCGGGGAGCTGTTTTTT.